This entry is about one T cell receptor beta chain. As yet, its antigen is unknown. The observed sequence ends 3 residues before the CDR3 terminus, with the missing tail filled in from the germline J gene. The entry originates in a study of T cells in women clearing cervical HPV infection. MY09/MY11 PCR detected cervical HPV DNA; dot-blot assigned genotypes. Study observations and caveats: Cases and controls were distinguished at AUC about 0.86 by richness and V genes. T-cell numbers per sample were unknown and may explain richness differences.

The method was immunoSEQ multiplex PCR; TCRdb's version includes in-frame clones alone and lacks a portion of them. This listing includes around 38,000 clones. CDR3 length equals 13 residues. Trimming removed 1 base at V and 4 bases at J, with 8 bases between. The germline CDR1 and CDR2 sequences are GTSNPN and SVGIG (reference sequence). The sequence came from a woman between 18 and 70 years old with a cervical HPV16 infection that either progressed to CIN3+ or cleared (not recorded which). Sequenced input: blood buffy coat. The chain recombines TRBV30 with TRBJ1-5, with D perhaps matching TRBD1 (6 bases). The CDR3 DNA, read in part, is TGTGCCTGGAGTGGACAGGTTAATCAGCCC. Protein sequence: CAWSGQVNQP. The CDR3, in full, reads CAWSGQVNQPQHF.